The rows below give T cell receptor beta chains drawn from one sample of a study of metastatic and nonmetastatic thyroid tumors. From the PCR reads, TCRdb re-called clones with MiXCR. The sample shows approximately 2,900 clones, 38% of them seen only once. Sequences were obtained from tumor tissue. The receptors were sampled from a female donor with papillary thyroid cancer or a benign thyroid nodule (not recorded which). Some clones in this sample may be carry-over from other donors' samples. CDR3s include the opening cysteine and the closing phenylalanine or tryptophan. The order of the fields is D gene, J gene, clone size, V gene, CDR3 DNA, CDR3 protein. The D gene is left open where the match is weak. Not all rows give a size; the values are once, few, many and, for expanded clones, a class.

TRBD1 TRBJ1-5 NA TRBV12-3/TRBV12-4 TGTGCCAGCAGTTACAGGGGGAATCAGCCCCAGCATTTT CASSYRGNQPQHF
NA TRBJ2-7 NA TRBV5-6 TGTGCCAGCAGCTTGTATAACAGCTACGAGCAGTACTTC CASSLYNSYEQYF
NA TRBJ1-3 NA TRBV12-5 TGTGCTAGTGGGAGGGACTCTGGAAACACCATATATTTT CASGRDSGNTIYF
TRBD1 TRBJ2-2 few TRBV6-1 TGTGCCAGCCAAAGGGACAGTAACACCGGGGAGCTGTTTTTT CASQRDSNTGELFF
NA TRBJ1-4 medium-sized TRBV28 TGTGCCAGCAGTCCTATATATACCCCCAGGGCAACTAATGAAAAACTGTTTTTT CASSPIYTPRATNEKLFF
TRBD1 TRBJ2-1 NA TRBV20-1 TGCAGTGCTAGTCCGGGACAGGGGGCGTTCGATGAGCAGTTCTTC CSASPGQGAFDEQFF
NA TRBJ2-2 NA TRBV28 TGTGCCAGCAGTTTATTCGGGGAGAACACCGGGGAGCTGTTTTTT CASSLFGENTGELFF
TRBD2 TRBJ2-2 NA TRBV20-1 TGCAGTGCTAGAGACACCGTCTCTAGCGGGAGCCTGGGCACCGGGGAGCTGTTTTTT CSARDTVSSGSLGTGELFF
NA TRBJ2-7 NA TRBV12-3/TRBV12-4 TGTGCCAGCAGTTACCGGGACTCCTTTCAGTACTTC CASSYRDSFQYF
NA TRBJ2-7 NA TRBV7-2 TGTGCCAGCAGCTTTTATATAACCCACGAGCAGTACTTC CASSFYITHEQYF
NA TRBJ2-7 NA TRBV12-5 TGTGCTAGTGGTTTGGAGAGGGTCTACGAGCAGTACTTC CASGLERVYEQYF
NA TRBJ2-7 NA TRBV27 TGTGCCAGCAGTTCTTCAGGGGTCCACGAGCAGTACTTC CASSSSGVHEQYF
NA TRBJ2-3 NA TRBV5-1 TGCGCCAGCCAGCCGGACAGTTCTAGCACAGATACGCAGTATTTT CASQPDSSSTDTQYF
NA TRBJ2-7 NA TRBV6-2/TRBV6-3 TGTGCCAGCAGTTATGGTGGGAAAACCTACGAGCAGTACTTC CASSYGGKTYEQYF
TRBD1 TRBJ1-1 NA TRBV28 TGTGCCAGCAGCCCGGACAGGGTTGGCACTGAAGCTTTCTTT CASSPDRVGTEAFF
TRBD1 TRBJ2-1 once TRBV18 TGTGCCAGCTCACTTCGGGACAGGAGCGGTGAGCAGTTCTTC CASSLRDRSGEQFF
TRBD1 TRBJ1-1 NA TRBV19 TGTGCCAGTAGTATAGAGGGGACAGGGGGCTTTTGGAACACTGAAGCTTTCTTT CASSIEGTGGFWNTEAFF
NA TRBJ1-1 NA TRBV5-4 TGTGCCAGCAGCTTGGCACCGATCGGTACGATGAACACTGAAGCTTTCTTT CASSLAPIGTMNTEAFF
NA TRBJ2-5 few TRBV28 TGTGCCTGCAAAGCAGACTGGGAGACCCAGTACTTC CACKADWETQYF
NA TRBJ2-2 few TRBV24-1 TGTGCCACCAGTGATAGTGTCACCAACACCGGGGAGCTGTTTTTT CATSDSVTNTGELFF
NA TRBJ2-7 few TRBV19 TGTGCCAGTAGTAGGACAGTGAGCTCCTACGAGCAGTACTTC CASSRTVSSYEQYF
NA TRBJ2-1 NA TRBV5-8 TGTGCCAGCAGCTTTGAGACAGCTTACAATGAGCAGTTCTTC CASSFETAYNEQFF
TRBD2 TRBJ2-7 NA TRBV27 TGTGCCAGCAGTCCACGGAGTAGCGGGACCCCTATTGGTAGGGAGCAGTACTTC CASSPRSSGTPIGREQYF
NA TRBJ1-5 once TRBV5-1 TGCGCCAGCAGCTTGGAGCCGGGCCCCAATCAGCCCCAGCATTTT CASSLEPGPNQPQHF
TRBD1 TRBJ2-2 NA TRBV5-4 TGTGCCAGCAGCTTACAGGGGGCGAACACCGGGGAGCTGTTTTTT CASSLQGANTGELFF
NA TRBJ2-1 NA TRBV5-6 TGTGCCAGCAGCTTGGGGCCCCAGGATGAGCAGTTCTTC CASSLGPQDEQFF
NA TRBJ1-6 NA TRBV20-1 TGCAGTGCTATGGGACACCTTAATTCACCCCTCCACTTT CSAMGHLNSPLHF